What follows is one T cell receptor (beta chain) and its context. Antigen unknown. The ends were cut back, 3 bases at V and 6 bases at J, with 8 bases in the middle. Germline CDR1 reads PRHDT; CDR2 reads FYEKMQ (reference sequence). The CDR3 length is 12 residues. Researchers ran the PCR with 60 Vbeta and 13 Jbeta primers. Clones were sequenced by immunoSEQ multiplex PCR, and TCRdb holds only the in-frame ones, with some missing. The table shows approximately 210,000 clones, with approximately 80% occurring only once. This sample is drawn from a study of cytomegalovirus exposure and HLA in healthy donors. For the study at large: A prior analysis found 95 million to 140 million unique TCR beta sequences from 170 million or so T cells. There were some 380 genotyped donors. Of these, 75% to 85% fell in the genetic ancestry cluster associated with self-reported Caucasian donors.

Study-level points and caveats: Productive status was seen about 87% or about 30% of the time for most TCR beta V segments in an earlier analysis. Upon later analysis, TCR association rates were observed to vary by HLA locus, being highest for DRB1 and lowest for HLA-C.

The sequenced material came from PBMCs. The chain links TRBV13 to TRBJ1-1; D is possibly TRBD1 (6 bases). The sequence was collected from a woman in her 40s in good health and CMV-seronegative. The CDR3, as DNA: TGTGCCAGCAGCTTCAGGGGACCTGAAGCTTTCTTT. Amino acid sequence: CASSFRGPEAFF.